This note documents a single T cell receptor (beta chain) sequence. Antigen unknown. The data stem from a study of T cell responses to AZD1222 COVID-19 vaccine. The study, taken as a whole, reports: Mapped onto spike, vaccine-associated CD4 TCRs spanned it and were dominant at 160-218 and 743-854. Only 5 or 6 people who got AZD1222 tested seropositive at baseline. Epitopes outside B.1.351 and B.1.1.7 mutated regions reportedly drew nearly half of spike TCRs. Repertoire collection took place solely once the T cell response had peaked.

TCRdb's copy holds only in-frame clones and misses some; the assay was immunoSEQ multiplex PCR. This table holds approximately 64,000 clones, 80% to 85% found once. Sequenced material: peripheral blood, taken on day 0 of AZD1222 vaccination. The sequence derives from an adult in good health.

CDR3 sequence reads: CASSFTGDYGYTF. CDR3 bases: TGTGCCAGCAGCTTTACAGGGGATTATGGCTACACCTTC. The chain links TRBV7-9 to TRBJ1-2; 7 bases agree with TRBD1. The V gene's germline CDR1 is SEHNR and CDR2 FQNEAQ (reference sequence). This CDR3 has 13 residues. J was trimmed by 5 bases and V by 3 bases; bases with no gene match: 3.